The source of this T cell receptor beta chain is a study of CD8 T cells in ankylosing spondylitis. Study observations and caveats: From matched ankylosing spondylitis synovial fluid, disease-linked clones were reportedly recovered at significantly enriched levels. Several highly homologous variants made up a TCR beta motif, and this motif appeared characteristic of ankylosing spondylitis blood. As for the disease-linked clones, they showed a CD8+ phenotype and occurred at relatively low frequencies in peripheral blood.

Germline trimming cut 4 bases from V and 1 base from J; bases unmatched to any gene: 6. This CDR3 spans 18 amino acids. Germline CDR1 MNHNS, CDR2 SASEGT. Quantitative barcoded 5'-RACE was used to prepare TCR beta libraries. MiXCR, run by TCRdb on the 5' RACE reads, gives a single entry per CDR3 protein. Of roughly 490,000 distinct CDR3 sequences in the sample, roughly 5.2% were seen once. As concerns this clonotype: Antigen: not known.

Material for sequencing was blood, either unsorted or a sorted T cell fraction (not recorded which). This TCR came from a male donor with ankylosing spondylitis. V gene TRBV6-1 combines with J gene TRBJ2-1, with 14 bases matching TRBD2. CDR3 nucleotides: TGTGCCAGCAGTGGGACTAGCGGGAGGCCCTCGTCCTACAATGAGCAGTTCTTC. This encodes CASSGTSGRPSSYNEQFF.